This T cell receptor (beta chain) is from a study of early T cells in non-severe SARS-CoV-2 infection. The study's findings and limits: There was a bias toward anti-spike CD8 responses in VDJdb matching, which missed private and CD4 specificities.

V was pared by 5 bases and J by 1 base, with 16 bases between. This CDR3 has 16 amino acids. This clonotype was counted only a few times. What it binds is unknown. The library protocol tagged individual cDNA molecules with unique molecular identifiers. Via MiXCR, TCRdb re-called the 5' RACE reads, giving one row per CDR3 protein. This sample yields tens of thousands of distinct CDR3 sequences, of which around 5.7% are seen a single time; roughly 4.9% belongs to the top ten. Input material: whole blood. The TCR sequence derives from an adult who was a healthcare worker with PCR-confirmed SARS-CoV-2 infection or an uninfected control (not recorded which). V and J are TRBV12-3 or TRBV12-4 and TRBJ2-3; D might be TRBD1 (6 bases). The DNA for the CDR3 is TGTGCCAGCAGTATCCGGGACAACCCTGGCACAGATACGCAGTATTTT. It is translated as CASSIRDNPGTDTQYF.